One and the same sample provided the 20 T cell receptor beta chains below, sequenced in a study of identical twins. MiXCR, run by TCRdb on the 5' RACE reads, gives a single entry per CDR3 protein. The repertoire holds 300,000 or so distinct CDR3 sequences, 7.5% to 9.5% seen once, with about 7.1% in the top ten. Separately, the same data were catalogued under a study of yellow fever vaccine responses in identical twins.

The sample comprised CD8+ T cells sorted from blood. These receptors were taken from a woman aged 18-29 years in good health.

This chain connects TRBV7-9 to TRBJ2-7, with TRBD1 matching 7 bases. The germline CDR1 and CDR2 sequences are SEHNR and FQNEAQ (reference sequence). The CDR3 extends over 16 amino acids. The J segment lost 1 base and the V segment lost 3 bases, leaving 9 bases of the junction unmatched. DNA for the CDR3: TGTGCCAGCAGCTTCGACCCGCGGACAGGTTCCTACGAGCAGTACTTC. Residues: CASSFDPRTGSYEQYF.

There are many counts of this clonotype. The chain links TRBV29-1 to TRBJ1-2; TRBD1 might be the D (5 bases). This CDR3 is built from 14 residues. Germline values: CDR1 SQVTM, CDR2 ANQGSEA. V lost 4 bases and J lost 4, with 16 bases in between. CDR3 DNA: TGCAGCGTTGTAAGGGGCTCGGGGATCTATGGCTACACCTTC. This translates into CSVVRGSGIYGYTF.

The chain carries TRBV29-1 and TRBJ2-3, with D perhaps TRBD2 (7 bases). Per the germline V gene, CDR1 is SQVTM and CDR2 is ANQGSEA. V was cut by 4 bases and J by 2 bases, with 13 bases left in between. The CDR3 spans 14 residues. The CDR3 here is CSVGGGGYTDTQYF. CDR3 in DNA: TGCAGCGTTGGAGGGGGGGGGTACACAGATACGCAGTATTTT.

This clonotype was seen many times. This chain uses TRBV11-2 with TRBJ1-6; D unresolved. The CDR3 has 16 residues. The ends were cut back, 0 bases at V and 0 bases at J, with 6 bases in the middle. In germline, CDR1 is SGHAT, CDR2 FQNNGV. CDR3 sequence reads: CASSLERSSYNSPLHF. The CDR3 nucleotides are TGTGCCAGCAGCTTAGAACGGAGCTCCTATAATTCACCCCTCCACTTT.

The V call is TRBV3-1, the J call TRBJ2-7; D is possibly TRBD1 (5 bases). Trimming took off 0 bases at V and 3 bases at J, with 15 bases between the two ends. The CDR3 length is 16 residues. In germline, CDR1 is LGHDT, CDR2 YNNKEL (reference sequence). This chain's CDR3 is CASSQDKRKGNYEQYF. CDR3 bases: TGTGCCAGCAGCCAAGATAAAAGGAAGGGGAACTACGAGCAGTACTTC.

The V gene is TRBV20-1, the J gene TRBJ2-7, with TRBD2 matching over 14 bases. The germline V gene encodes CDR1 DFQATT and CDR2 SNEGSKA (reference sequence). Trimming cost V 6 bases and J 2 bases; bases outside gene matches: 6. The CDR3 sequence is 15 residues long. This chain's CDR3 is CSAHGLAGGPYEQYF. In DNA, the CDR3 is TGCAGTGCCCACGGACTAGCGGGAGGTCCCTACGAGCAGTACTTC.

The chain joins TRBV7-2 to TRBJ2-7, with D unresolved. Germline V gives CDR1 SGHTA, CDR2 FQGNSA. V was shortened by 5 bases and J by 0 bases, with 14 bases between the two germline ends. This CDR3 is 15 amino acids long. The CDR3 protein is CASSIRHSISYEQYF. Here the CDR3 DNA reads TGTGCCAGCAGCATAAGACACTCCATCTCCTACGAGCAGTACTTC.

This clonotype was observed at least ten times. This rearrangement joins TRBV20-1 to TRBJ2-7; D assignment may be TRBD1 or TRBD2 (6 bases each). The CDR3 has 13 amino acids. The V gene's germline CDR1 is DFQATT and CDR2 SNEGSKA (reference sequence). In DNA, the CDR3 is TGCAGAGTCGAAGGGGGGAGCTCCTACGAGCAGTACTTC. This translates into CRVEGGSSYEQYF.

This clonotype came up many times. This chain uses TRBV30 with TRBJ2-5; TRBD1 might be the D (7 bases). V lost 6 bases, J lost 5 bases, and 19 bases lay in between. The CDR3 totals 14 residues. Germline loops: CDR1 GTSNPN, CDR2 SVGIG (reference sequence). DNA of the CDR3: TGTGCCTGCTATTCGACAGGGACTGGCGAGACCCAGTACTTC. Amino acids: CACYSTGTGETQYF.

This sequence joins TRBV29-1 and TRBJ2-7, with a possible D match to TRBD1 (6 bases). The V gene lost 4 bases and the J gene lost 1 base, with 11 bases spanning the gap. The CDR3 loop spans 13 amino acids. The germline V gene encodes CDR1 SQVTM and CDR2 ANQGSEA. The CDR3 nucleotides read TGCAGCGTTGTACTACAGGGATCCTACGAGCAGTACTTC. It specifies CSVVLQGSYEQYF.

This clonotype came up many times. CDR3 sequence (DNA): TGTGCCAGCAGGGAACAGGGATCCACTGAAGCTTTCTTT. Translated, it gives CASREQGSTEAFF. The rearrangement joins TRBV2 to TRBJ1-1, with D tentatively TRBD1 (6 bases). The CDR3 length is 13 residues. CDR1 is SNHLY, CDR2 FYNNEI, per germline. Deletions cut 6 bases from V and 4 bases from J, with 12 bases between. The whole variable domain, remainder taken from reference TRBV2 and TRBJ1-1, is EPEVTQTPSHQVTQMGQEVILRCVPISNHLYFYWYRQILGQKVEFLVSFYNNEISEKSEIFDDQFSVERPDGSNFTLKIRSTKLEDSAMYFCASREQGSTEAFFGQGTRLTVV.

This chain joins TRBV11-3 and TRBJ2-1; 8 bases agree with TRBD2. CDR1 SGHNT and CDR2 YENEEA come from the germline V gene. V shed 1 base and J 9 bases; nucleotides not matched to a gene: 5. The CDR3 runs 14 residues. The CDR3 DNA reads as TGTGCCAGCAGCTTAGTAGGCGGGGGGCCTGAGCAGTTCTTC. It specifies CASSLVGGGPEQFF.

The V call is TRBV19, the J call TRBJ2-7, with D tentatively TRBD2 (5 bases). The CDR3 totals 13 residues. Germline V gives CDR1 LNHDA, CDR2 SQIVND (reference sequence). V lost 3 bases, J lost 4 bases, and 10 bases lay in between. The CDR3 region is CASSIYGGYEQYF. CDR3 bases: TGTGCCAGTAGTATCTACGGAGGATACGAGCAGTACTTC.

V and J are TRBV6-2 or TRBV6-3 and TRBJ1-1; D remains ambiguous. There are 16 residues in the CDR3. The germline V gene encodes CDR1 MNHEY and CDR2 SVGEGT. Trimming shortened V by 4 bases and J by 0 bases, and 15 bases separated the two germline ends. The CDR3, as DNA: TGTGCCAGCAGTTGGAGCTGGACGATGCTGAACACTGAAGCTTTCTTT. The encoded protein is CASSWSWTMLNTEAFF.

The chain joins TRBV7-9 to TRBJ2-3; D might be TRBD2 (5 bases). Trimming pared 3 bases from V and 2 bases from J, leaving 18 bases between. There are 17 residues in the CDR3. The V gene's germline CDR1 is SEHNR and CDR2 FQNEAQ (reference sequence). The CDR3 DNA is TGTGCCAGCAGCTTCAAAAGTGGGAGATACGACACAGATACGCAGTATTTT. It translates to CASSFKSGRYDTDTQYF.

In its sample, this clonotype was seen many times. The V gene is TRBV4-3, the J gene TRBJ2-3; possible D gene TRBD2, 6 bases. CDR3 length equals 16 residues. The V gene lost 0 bases and the J gene lost 6 bases, with 16 bases spanning the gap. The germline V gene encodes CDR1 LGHNA and CDR2 YSLEER. This chain's CDR3 is CASSQDTGEGSDTQYF. In nucleotides, the CDR3 is TGCGCCAGCAGCCAAGACACGGGAGAGGGTTCGGATACGCAGTATTTT.

This clonotype was counted only a few times. The chain has TRBV20-1 and TRBJ2-7; D call uncertain. Trimming cost V 1 base and J 2 bases, with 9 bases left between them. Germline V gene lookup returns CDR1 DFQATT and CDR2 SNEGSKA (reference sequence). The CDR3 is 13 amino acids. The CDR3 nucleotides read TGCAGTGCTAGAGCGCCCGGAGCCTACGAGCAGTACTTC. Its translation: CSARAPGAYEQYF.

This clonotype was observed at least ten times. The chain carries TRBV2 and TRBJ2-1; 8 bases match TRBD1. The CDR3 consists of 16 residues. The junction had 8 bases not matched to a gene; V was cut back by 4 bases and J by 3 bases. Germline V gene data show CDR1 as SNHLY and CDR2 as FYNNEI. In nucleotides, the CDR3 is TGTGCCAGCAGTGCAAAACAGGGGGGCGGCTACAATGAGCAGTTCTTC. It yields the protein CASSAKQGGGYNEQFF.

This clonotype was seen ten or more times. This chain connects TRBV20-1 to TRBJ2-7; 9 bases align to TRBD1. Per germline, CDR1 DFQATT and CDR2 SNEGSKA (reference sequence). V gave up 3 bases and J gave up 1 base; unmatched junction bases: 4. This CDR3 comprises 14 residues. DNA for the CDR3: TGCAGTGCTAGGAGAGACAGGGGGTCCTACGAGCAGTACTTC. It specifies CSARRDRGSYEQYF.

The rearrangement joins TRBV20-1 to TRBJ2-1; D ambiguous. V shed 0 bases and J shed 7 bases, with 16 bases lying between them. Per the germline V gene, CDR1 is DFQATT and CDR2 is SNEGSKA (reference sequence). The CDR3 totals 15 residues. As DNA, the CDR3 is TGCAGTGCTAGAGATCTGAGCTCCCCTGGGAATGAGCAGTTCTTC. Residues: CSARDLSSPGNEQFF.